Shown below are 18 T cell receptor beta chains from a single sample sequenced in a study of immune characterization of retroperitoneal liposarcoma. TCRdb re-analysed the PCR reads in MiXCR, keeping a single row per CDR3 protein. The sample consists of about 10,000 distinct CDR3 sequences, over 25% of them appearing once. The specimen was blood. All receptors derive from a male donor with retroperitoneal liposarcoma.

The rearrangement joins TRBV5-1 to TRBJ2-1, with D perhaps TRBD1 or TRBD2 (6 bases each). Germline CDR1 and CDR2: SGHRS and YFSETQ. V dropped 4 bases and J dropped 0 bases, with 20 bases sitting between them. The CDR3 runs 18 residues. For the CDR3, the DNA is TGCGCCAGCAGCCCAGACCGGAGGGGGGCGAGCTCCTACAATGAGCAGTTCTTC. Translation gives CASSPDRRGASSYNEQFF.

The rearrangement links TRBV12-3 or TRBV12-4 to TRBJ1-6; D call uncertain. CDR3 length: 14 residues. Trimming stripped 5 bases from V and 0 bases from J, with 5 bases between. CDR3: CASSPFSYNSPLHF. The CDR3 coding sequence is TGTGCCAGCAGTCCATTCTCCTATAATTCACCCCTCCACTTT.

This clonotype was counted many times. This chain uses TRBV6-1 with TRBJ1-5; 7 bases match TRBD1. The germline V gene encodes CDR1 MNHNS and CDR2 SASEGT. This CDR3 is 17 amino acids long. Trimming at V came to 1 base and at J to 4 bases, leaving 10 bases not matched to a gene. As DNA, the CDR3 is TGTGCCAGCAGTGAAGAGGGAGGGGGCGTCGGAAATCAGCCCCAGCATTTT. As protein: CASSEEGGGVGNQPQHF.

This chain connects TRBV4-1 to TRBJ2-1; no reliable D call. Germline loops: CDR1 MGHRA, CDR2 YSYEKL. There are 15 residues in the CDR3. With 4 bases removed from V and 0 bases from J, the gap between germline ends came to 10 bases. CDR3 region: CASSPGQSSYNEQFF. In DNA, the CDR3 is TGCGCCAGCAGCCCCGGCCAGAGCTCCTACAATGAGCAGTTCTTC.

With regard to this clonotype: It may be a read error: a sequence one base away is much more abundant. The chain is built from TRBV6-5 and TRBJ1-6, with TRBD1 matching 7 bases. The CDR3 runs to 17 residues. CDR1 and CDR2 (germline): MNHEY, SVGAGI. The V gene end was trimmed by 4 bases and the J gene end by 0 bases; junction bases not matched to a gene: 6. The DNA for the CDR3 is TGTGCCAGCAGTTCTGAGACAGGGAGCTCCTATAATTCACCCCTCCACTTT. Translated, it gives CASSSETGSSYNSPLHF.

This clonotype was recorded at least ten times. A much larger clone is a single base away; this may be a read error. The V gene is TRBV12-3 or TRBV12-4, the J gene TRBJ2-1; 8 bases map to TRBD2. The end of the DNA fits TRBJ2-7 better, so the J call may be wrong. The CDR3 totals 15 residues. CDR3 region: CASTPDSGAYNEQYF. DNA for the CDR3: TGTGCCAGCACCCCGGATAGCGGGGCCTACAATGAGCAGTACTTC.

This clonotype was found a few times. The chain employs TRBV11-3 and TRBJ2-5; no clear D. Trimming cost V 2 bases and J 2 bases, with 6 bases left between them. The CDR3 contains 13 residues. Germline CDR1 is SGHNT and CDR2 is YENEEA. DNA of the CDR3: TGTGCCAGCAGCTTATACATACAAGAGACCCAGTACTTC. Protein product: CASSLYIQETQYF. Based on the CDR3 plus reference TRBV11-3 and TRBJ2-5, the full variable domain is EAGVVQSPRYKIIEKKQPVAFWCNPISGHNTLYWYLQNLGQGPELLIRYENEEAVDDSQLPKDRFSAERLKGVDSTLKIQPAELGDSAVYLCASSLYIQETQYFGPGTRLLVL.

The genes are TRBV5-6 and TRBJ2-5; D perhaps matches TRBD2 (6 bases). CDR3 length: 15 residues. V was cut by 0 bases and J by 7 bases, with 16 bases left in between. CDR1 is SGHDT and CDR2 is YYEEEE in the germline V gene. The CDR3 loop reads CASSLAVAGWGTQYF. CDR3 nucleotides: TGTGCCAGCAGCTTGGCGGTCGCGGGGTGGGGGACCCAGTACTTC.

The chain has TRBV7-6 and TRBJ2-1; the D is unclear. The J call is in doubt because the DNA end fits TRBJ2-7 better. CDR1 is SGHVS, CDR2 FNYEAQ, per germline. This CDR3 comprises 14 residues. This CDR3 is CASSPSGPYNEQYF. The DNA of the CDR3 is TGTGCCAGCAGCCCATCAGGACCGTACAATGAGCAGTACTTC.

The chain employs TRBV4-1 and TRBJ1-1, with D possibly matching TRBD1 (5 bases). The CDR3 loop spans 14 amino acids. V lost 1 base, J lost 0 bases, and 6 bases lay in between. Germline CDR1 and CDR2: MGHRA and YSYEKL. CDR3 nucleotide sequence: TGCGCCAGCAGCCAAGGGACATTGAACACTGAAGCTTTCTTT. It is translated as CASSQGTLNTEAFF.

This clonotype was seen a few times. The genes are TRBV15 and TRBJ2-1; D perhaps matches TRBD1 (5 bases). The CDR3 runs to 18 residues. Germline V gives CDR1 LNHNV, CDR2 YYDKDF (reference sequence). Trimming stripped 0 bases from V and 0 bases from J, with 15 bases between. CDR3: CATSREISGPSSYNEQFF. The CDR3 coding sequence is TGTGCCACCAGCAGAGAAATTTCAGGGCCAAGCTCCTACAATGAGCAGTTCTTC. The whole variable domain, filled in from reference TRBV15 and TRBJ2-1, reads DAMVIQNPRYQVTQFGKPVTLSCSQTLNHNVMYWYQQKSSQAPKLLFHYYDKDFNNEADTPDNFQSRRPNTSFCFLDIRSPGLGDTAMYLCATSREISGPSSYNEQFFGPGTRLTVL.

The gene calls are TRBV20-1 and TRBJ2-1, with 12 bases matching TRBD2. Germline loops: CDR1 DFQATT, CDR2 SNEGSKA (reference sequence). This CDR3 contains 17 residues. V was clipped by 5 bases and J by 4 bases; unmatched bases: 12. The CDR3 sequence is CSAGPRLAGAIYNEQFF. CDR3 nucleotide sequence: TGCAGTGCTGGTCCCAGACTAGCGGGGGCCATTTACAATGAGCAGTTCTTC.

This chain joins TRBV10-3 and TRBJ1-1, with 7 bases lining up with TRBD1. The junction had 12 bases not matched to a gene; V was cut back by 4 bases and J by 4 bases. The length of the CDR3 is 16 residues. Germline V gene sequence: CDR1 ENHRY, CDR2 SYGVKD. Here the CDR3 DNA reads TGTGCCATCAGTGGACCTAACAGGGGTGGCGGCACTGAAGCTTTCTTT. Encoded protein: CAISGPNRGGGTEAFF.

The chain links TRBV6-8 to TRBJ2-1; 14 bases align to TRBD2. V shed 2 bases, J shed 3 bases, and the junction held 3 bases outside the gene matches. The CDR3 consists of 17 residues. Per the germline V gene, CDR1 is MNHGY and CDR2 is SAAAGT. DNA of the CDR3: TGTGCCAGCAGTTACCCGGGACTAGCGGGAGACTACAATGAGCAGTTCTTC. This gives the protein CASSYPGLAGDYNEQFF.

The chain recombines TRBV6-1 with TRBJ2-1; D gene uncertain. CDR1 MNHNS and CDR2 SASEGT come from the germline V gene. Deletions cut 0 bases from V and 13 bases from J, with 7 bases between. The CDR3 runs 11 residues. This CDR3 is CASSEAETQFF. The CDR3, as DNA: TGTGCCAGCAGTGAAGCAGAGACCCAGTTCTTC.

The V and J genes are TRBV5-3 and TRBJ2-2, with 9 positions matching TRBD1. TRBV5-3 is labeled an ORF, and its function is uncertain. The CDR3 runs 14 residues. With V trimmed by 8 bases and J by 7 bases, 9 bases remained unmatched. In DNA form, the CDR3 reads TGTGCCAGCAAGATACAGGGGGCCGGCGGGGAGCTGTTTTTT. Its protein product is CASKIQGAGGELFF.

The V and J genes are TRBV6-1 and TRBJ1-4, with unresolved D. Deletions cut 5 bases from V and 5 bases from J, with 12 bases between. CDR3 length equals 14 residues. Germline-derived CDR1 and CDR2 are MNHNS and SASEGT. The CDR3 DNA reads TGTGCCAGCAGTCCTCGGACGGGAAATGAAAAACTGTTTTTT. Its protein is CASSPRTGNEKLFF.

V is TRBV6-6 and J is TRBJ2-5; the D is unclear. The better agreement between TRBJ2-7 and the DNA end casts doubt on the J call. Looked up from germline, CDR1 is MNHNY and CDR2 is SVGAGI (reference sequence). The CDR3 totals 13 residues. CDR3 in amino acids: CASSSSKPYEQYF. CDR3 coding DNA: TGTGCCAGCAGTTCCAGTAAACCCTACGAGCAGTACTTC.